This T cell receptor beta chain is drawn from a study of blood T cell repertoires in COVID-19. Study-wide context: Material from acute and convalescent COVID-19 was sourced from the United States, Italy and Spain. The cDNA or gDNA used as material had been derived from T cells, B-cell-depleted T cells, or PBMCs.

Authors' data handling: Amplification of reference gene primers was used by the study to estimate nucleated cell counts. Produced via immunoSEQ multiplex PCR; TCRdb's table is partial and in-frame only. V and J calls and clone size are those listed in that table; D and trimming were worked out from the DNA. The repertoire holds fewer than 200,000 clones, with about 80% as singletons. Sample: peripheral blood. This sequence originates from a woman aged 70 to 79 with acute or convalescent COVID-19.

The DNA for the CDR3 is TGTGCCAGCAGCCGGCACCGGGACAGGGGGCAAGAGACCCAGTACTTC. It is translated as CASSRHRDRGQETQYF. The genes are TRBV7-9 and TRBJ2-5; the match to TRBD1 covers 11 bases. Per germline, CDR1 SEHNR and CDR2 FQNEAQ (reference sequence). V shed 5 bases and J 2 bases; nucleotides not matched to a gene: 7. This CDR3 has 16 residues.